Listed below are T cell receptor beta chains from one sample, sequenced in a study of cytotoxic CD8 clonotypes in ibrutinib-treated CLL. Here immunoSEQ multiplex PCR was the method, and the copy in TCRdb shows in-frame clones only, minus some. The sample records 150,000 to 200,000 clones, roughly four fifths being singletons. The material sequenced was PBMCs, taken after 24 months of ibrutinib treatment. These receptors were taken from a human donor with chronic lymphocytic leukemia. Each CDR3 is given with its conserved first and last residue. The D gene is left open where the match is weak. Clone size, where shown, is once, few, many, or a class for clones that have expanded.

D gene,V gene,clone size,J gene,CDR3 protein,CDR3 DNA
TRBD2,TRBV6-4,-,TRBJ2-1,CASSPLSPRWGTSGKNEQFF,TGTGCCAGCAGTCCCCTGAGCCCCCGTTGGGGGACTAGCGGGAAGAATGAGCAGTTCTTC
-,TRBV6-1,-,TRBJ2-3,CASSLGSDTQYF,TGTGCCAGCAGCCTCGGGAGTGATACGCAGTATTTT
-,TRBV4-3,-,TRBJ2-7,CASSQQPGPTYEQYF,TGCGCCAGCAGCCAACAACCGGGACCCACCTACGAGCAGTACTTC
-,TRBV7-2,-,TRBJ2-1,CASSLFNNEQFF,TGTGCCAGCAGCTTATTTAACAATGAGCAGTTCTTC
-,TRBV10-2,-,TRBJ1-2,CASSPDYGYTF,TGCGCCAGCAGCCCGGATTATGGCTACACCTTC
-,TRBV10-3,-,TRBJ2-7,CAIRGDGVLYEQYF,TGTGCCATCAGGGGGGACGGAGTTCTATACGAGCAGTACTTC
-,TRBV5-1,-,TRBJ1-4,CASSFAGQNEKLFF,TGCGCCAGCAGCTTCGCAGGGCAGAATGAAAAACTGTTTTTT
-,TRBV9,once,TRBJ1-1,CASSASRGTEAFF,TGTGCCAGCAGCGCCAGTCGCGGCACTGAAGCTTTCTTT
-,TRBV9,once,TRBJ1-2,CASSPRGGDNYGYTF,TGTGCCAGCAGCCCCCGGGGAGGGGATAACTATGGCTACACCTTC
-,TRBV19,once,TRBJ1-5,CASSIGGQPQHF,TGTGCCAGTAGTATTGGCGGGCAGCCCCAGCATTTT
TRBD1,TRBV6-5,-,TRBJ2-7,CASSYSGTGIHEQYF,TGTGCCAGCAGTTATTCCGGGACAGGGATCCACGAGCAGTACTTC
TRBD2,TRBV28,-,TRBJ2-1,CASRRTSVTNEQFF,TGTGCCAGCAGGCGGACTAGCGTGACCAATGAGCAGTTCTTC
TRBD1,TRBV6-5,-,TRBJ1-1,CASRTGGVNTEAFF,TGTGCCAGCAGGACAGGGGGAGTGAACACTGAAGCTTTCTTT
TRBD1,TRBV5-4,-,TRBJ2-3,CASKSRTGTDTQYF,TGTGCCAGCAAATCACGGACAGGTACAGATACGCAGTATTTT
-,TRBV6-1,-,TRBJ2-7,CAILKTGVTYEQYF,TGTGCCATACTCAAAACTGGAGTAACCTACGAGCAGTACTTC
-,TRBV7-9,-,TRBJ2-3,CASSFGISADTQYF,TGTGCCAGCAGCTTCGGGATTAGCGCAGATACGCAGTATTTT
TRBD1,TRBV11-2,-,TRBJ1-4,CASSLLQGANEKLFF,TGTGCCAGCAGCTTACTTCAGGGGGCTAATGAAAAACTGTTTTTT
-,TRBV5-1,-,TRBJ1-3,CASSLGGSGNTIYF,TGCGCCAGCAGCTTGGGAGGCTCTGGAAACACCATATATTTT
TRBD2,TRBV18,-,TRBJ2-2,CASSQRLAEGGELFF,TGTGCCAGCTCTCAAAGACTAGCGGAAGGCGGGGAGCTGTTTTTT
TRBD2,TRBV2,once,TRBJ2-3,CASSFPSGSTDTQYF,TGTGCCAGCAGTTTTCCTAGCGGATCCACAGATACGCAGTATTTT
TRBD1,TRBV19,-,TRBJ2-1,CASSMSQGDRDEQFF,TGTGCCAGTAGTATGTCACAGGGGGATAGGGATGAGCAGTTCTTC
TRBD2,TRBV29-1,-,TRBJ2-4,CSAVSGGAPRVQYF,TGCAGCGCGGTTAGCGGGGGGGCCCCGAGGGTTCAGTACTTC
-,TRBV4-2,-,TRBJ2-2,CASSQGNHGGFTGELFF,TGTGCCAGCAGCCAAGGGAATCATGGAGGATTCACCGGGGAGCTGTTTTTT
TRBD1,TRBV7-2,-,TRBJ1-3,CASSDRTGARGNTIYF,TGTGCCAGCAGCGACCGGACAGGGGCAAGGGGAAACACCATATATTTT
-,TRBV18,-,TRBJ1-5,CASSPFGGTGQPQHF,TGTGCCAGCTCACCCTTCGGCGGTACCGGTCAGCCCCAGCATTTT
TRBD2,TRBV18,-,TRBJ2-7,CASRLAGGPGEQYF,TGTGCCAGCCGACTAGCGGGAGGGCCGGGGGAGCAGTACTTC
-,TRBV30,-,TRBJ1-5,CAWTQGGLNQPQHF,TGTGCCTGGACTCAAGGAGGTCTCAATCAGCCCCAGCATTTT
TRBD1,TRBV18,-,TRBJ1-2,CASSPGTGDYGYTF,TGTGCCAGCTCACCGGGGACAGGGGACTATGGCTACACCTTC
-,TRBV6-5,-,TRBJ1-1,CASSSGRVTNTEAFF,TGTGCCAGCAGTTCGGGTAGGGTTACAAACACTGAAGCTTTCTTT
TRBD1,TRBV5-1,once,TRBJ1-4,CASSSFPGQGSNEKLFF,TGCGCCAGCAGCTCATTTCCGGGACAGGGCTCGAACGAAAAACTGTTTTTT
-,TRBV28,-,TRBJ1-2,CAIGTHYGYTF,TGTGCCATCGGGACCCACTATGGCTACACCTTC
-,TRBV4-1,-,TRBJ2-7,CASSQEQDYSYEQYF,TGCGCCAGCAGCCAAGAACAAGACTACTCCTACGAGCAGTACTTC
TRBD1,TRBV30,-,TRBJ2-1,CAWSATGVRASYNEQFF,TGTGCCTGGAGTGCTACAGGGGTCCGGGCCTCCTACAATGAGCAGTTCTTC
TRBD1,TRBV6-5,few,TRBJ1-5,CASSLTGSGGQPQHF,TGTGCCAGCAGCCTGACAGGGAGCGGGGGTCAGCCCCAGCATTTT
-,TRBV7-9,-,TRBJ2-7,CASSLEGGYEQYF,TGTGCCAGCAGCTTAGAGGGGGGTTACGAGCAGTACTTC
-,TRBV12-5,-,TRBJ1-1,CASRLNTEAFF,TGTGCTAGTAGATTAAACACTGAAGCTTTCTTT
-,TRBV7-3,few,TRBJ2-1,CASSFYGNEQFF,TGTGCCAGCAGCTTCTACGGCAATGAGCAGTTCTTC
TRBD2,TRBV15,-,TRBJ2-7,CATSRSSGRVDEQYF,TGTGCCACCAGCAGGTCAAGCGGGAGGGTCGACGAGCAGTACTTC
-,TRBV28,few,TRBJ2-6,CASHEAGARSGANVLTF,TGTGCCAGCCACGAGGCCGGGGCTAGGTCTGGGGCCAACGTCCTGACTTTC
-,TRBV27,-,TRBJ1-2,CASSTIGYGYTF,TGTGCCAGCAGTACTATTGGGTATGGCTACACCTTC
-,TRBV18,few,TRBJ2-1,CASSPPDKIGEQFF,TGTGCCAGCTCACCACCGGACAAGATCGGAGAGCAGTTCTTC
-,TRBV5-4,-,TRBJ2-3,CASSLKGTDTQYF,TGTGCCAGCAGCCTTAAGGGCACAGATACGCAGTATTTT
-,TRBV10-3,-,TRBJ1-1,CATNVGPGTEAFF,TGTGCCACCAATGTGGGACCAGGCACTGAAGCTTTCTTT
-,TRBV2,-,TRBJ1-2,CASSGSRAGSYGYTF,TGTGCCAGCAGTGGAAGCCGGGCAGGGAGCTATGGCTACACCTTC
-,TRBV19,-,TRBJ2-2,CASSIGGSGAGELFF,TGTGCCAGTAGTATAGGAGGGAGTGGGGCCGGGGAGCTGTTTTTT
-,TRBV19,-,TRBJ2-7,CASNSGVGVFHEQYF,TGTGCCAGTAATTCTGGGGTCGGTGTCTTCCACGAGCAGTACTTC
TRBD2,TRBV5-1,-,TRBJ2-7,CASTGTSGSSSEQYF,TGCGCCAGCACCGGGACTAGCGGGAGTAGTAGCGAGCAGTACTTC
TRBD2,TRBV7-3,-,TRBJ2-2,CATGTSGLAGELFF,TGTGCGACGGGGACTAGCGGTCTCGCCGGGGAGCTGTTTTTT
-,TRBV6-5,-,TRBJ2-1,CASSYQGTGNEQFF,TGTGCCAGCAGTTACCAAGGAACAGGGAATGAGCAGTTCTTC
-,TRBV6-1,-,TRBJ1-1,CASRPDRRGNTEAFF,TGTGCCAGCAGACCCGACAGGAGGGGAAACACTGAAGCTTTCTTT
-,TRBV28,-,TRBJ1-2,CASSFSDRTLYGYTF,TGTGCCAGCAGTTTCTCCGACAGGACCCTCTATGGCTACACCTTC
-,TRBV6-6,-,TRBJ1-4,CASSYSISGLEKLFF,TGTGCCAGCAGTTACTCGATATCAGGGCTTGAAAAACTGTTTTTT
-,TRBV30,once,TRBJ2-1,CAWGALANSYNEQFF,TGTGCCTGGGGGGCCCTAGCGAACTCCTACAATGAGCAGTTCTTC
-,TRBV5-1,few,TRBJ2-6,CASSLGSAPGANVLTF,TGCGCCAGCAGCTTGGGTAGCGCTCCTGGGGCCAACGTCCTGACTTTC
TRBD1,TRBV2,few,TRBJ2-1,CASKEGTAYNEQFF,TGTGCCAGCAAGGAAGGGACAGCCTACAATGAGCAGTTCTTC
TRBD1,TRBV4-1,-,TRBJ2-1,CASSQGQGNPYEQFF,TGCGCCAGCAGCCAAGGACAGGGGAACCCATATGAGCAGTTCTTC
TRBD1,TRBV2,few,TRBJ1-5,CASRGDRGGQPQHF,TGTGCCAGCAGAGGGGACAGGGGAGGTCAGCCCCAGCATTTT
-,TRBV7-9,-,TRBJ2-2,CASSAGQGGANTGELFF,TGTGCCAGCAGCGCAGGACAGGGAGGGGCGAACACCGGGGAGCTGTTTTTT
TRBD1,TRBV18,once,TRBJ2-3,CASSIGRTGGPIPQYF,TGTGCCAGCTCAATTGGCCGGACAGGAGGACCCATCCCGCAGTATTTT
-,TRBV9,-,TRBJ1-1,CASAVVRGNTEAFF,TGTGCCAGTGCGGTGGTTAGGGGGAACACTGAAGCTTTCTTT